Below are 9 T cell receptor beta chains sequenced from a single sample in a study of control samples from healthy donors and cancer patients. This table comes from immunoSEQ multiplex PCR, and its TCRdb copy is limited to in-frame clones, with some not included. The sample shows roughly 170,000 clones, 85% to 90% of them seen only once. Sequences were obtained from blood. Receptor source: a woman younger than 45 in good health.

The rearrangement uses TRBV28 and TRBJ1-1; maybe TRBD1 (6 bases). CDR3 length: 15 amino acids. V dropped 5 bases and J dropped 3 bases, with 16 bases sitting between them. Per the germline V gene, CDR1 is MDHEN and CDR2 is SYDVKM. The CDR3 DNA is TGTGCCAGCAGTACCCCGGACAGATTCGACACTGAAGCTTTCTTT. It translates to CASSTPDRFDTEAFF.

The genes are TRBV5-4 and TRBJ1-6; TRBD1 matches 9 bases. The junction had 8 bases not matched to a gene; V was cut back by 0 bases and J by 7 bases. Germline V gives CDR1 SGHNT, CDR2 YYREEE (reference sequence). The CDR3 has 17 residues. The CDR3: CASSLDGGQGYNSPLHF. The DNA for the CDR3 is TGTGCCAGCAGCTTGGACGGGGGACAGGGCTACAATTCACCCCTCCACTTT.

CDR3 residues: CASSRLRGGTDTQYF. CDR3 nucleotide sequence: TGTGCCAGCAGCCGGCTAAGGGGTGGCACAGATACGCAGTATTTT. The rearrangement links TRBV14 to TRBJ2-3; a weak D match, TRBD1 (5 bases). The CDR3 is made up of 15 amino acids. Germline V gives CDR1 SGHDN, CDR2 FVKESK. V lost 4 bases and J lost 1, with 12 bases in between.

The chain combines TRBV28 with TRBJ2-5, with D perhaps matching TRBD1 or TRBD2 (5 bases each). The CDR3 is 14 amino acids. In germline, CDR1 is MDHEN, CDR2 SYDVKM. The ends were cut back, 9 bases at V and 6 bases at J, with 20 bases in the middle. The CDR3 bases are TGTGCCAGTCGGATTGGGGGTTCGAAACAGACCCAGTACTTC. This sequence encodes CASRIGGSKQTQYF.

The V gene is TRBV6-1, the J gene TRBJ2-1; the D is unclear. Germline loops: CDR1 MNHNS, CDR2 SASEGT. The CDR3 loop spans 16 amino acids. Trimming stripped 4 bases from V and 5 bases from J, with 18 bases between. Written as DNA, the CDR3 is TGTGCCAGCAGTGGACGGCTTTCCTTCGTAGACAATGAGCAGTTCTTC. The encoded protein is CASSGRLSFVDNEQFF.

This chain connects TRBV11-2 to TRBJ2-5; 8 bases match TRBD2. The germline V gene encodes CDR1 SGHAT and CDR2 FQNNGV. This CDR3 is built from 16 residues. The V gene end was trimmed by 5 bases and the J gene end by 4 bases; junction bases not matched to a gene: 12. This CDR3 reads CASSREERGFRETQYF. The CDR3 coding sequence is TGTGCCAGCAGCCGGGAAGAGCGGGGGTTCAGAGAGACCCAGTACTTC.

V gene TRBV3-1 (or the pseudogene TRBV3-2) combines with J gene TRBJ1-1, with D unresolved. V gave up 1 base and J gave up 0 bases, with 6 bases separating them. Germline lookup yields CDR1 LGHDT and CDR2 YNNKEL (reference sequence). CDR3 length equals 14 residues. The CDR3 nucleotides read TGTGCCAGCAGCCAAGTTCAGTTGAACACTGAAGCTTTCTTT. It is translated as CASSQVQLNTEAFF.

The chain recombines TRBV20-1 with TRBJ2-4; the D is unclear. The V end lost 6 bases, the J end lost 8 bases, and 11 bases lay between the germline ends. This CDR3 contains 11 residues. The germline gives CDR1 DFQATT, CDR2 SNEGSKA (reference sequence). CDR3 sequence: CSAGPRYIQYF. The CDR3 DNA sequence: TGCAGTGCAGGTCCGAGGTACATTCAGTACTTC.

This clone showed up just a few times. The V and J genes are TRBV4-2 and TRBJ2-5; 7 positions agree with TRBD1. The length of the CDR3 is 18 residues. With 4 bases clipped from V and 1 base from J, the junction kept 15 bases outside the gene matches. Germline V gene lookup returns CDR1 LGHNA and CDR2 YNFKEQ. This CDR3 reads CASSPWNRPTGTQETQYF. The CDR3 nucleotides read TGTGCCAGCAGCCCCTGGAACCGACCGACAGGGACCCAAGAGACCCAGTACTTC.